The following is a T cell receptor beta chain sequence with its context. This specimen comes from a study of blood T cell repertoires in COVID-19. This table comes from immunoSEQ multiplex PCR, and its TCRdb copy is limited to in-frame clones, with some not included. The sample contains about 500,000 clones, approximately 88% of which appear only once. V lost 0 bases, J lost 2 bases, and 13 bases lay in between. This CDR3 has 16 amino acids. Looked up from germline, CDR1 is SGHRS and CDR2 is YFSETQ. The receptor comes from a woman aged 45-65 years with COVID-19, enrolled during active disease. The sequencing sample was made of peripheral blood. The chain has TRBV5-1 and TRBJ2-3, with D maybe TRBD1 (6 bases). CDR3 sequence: CASSLVPGDPTDTQYF. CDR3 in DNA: TGCGCCAGCAGCTTGGTCCCAGGGGATCCCACAGATACGCAGTATTTT.